This TCR beta chain emerged from a study of T cell repertoires in cytomegalovirus infection. Background on the study: Both a matching HLA type and CMV infection were indicated by public TCR beta signatures.

Many counts were recorded for this clonotype. What it recognizes is unknown. TCRdb re-analysed the reads in MiXCR, keeping a single row per CDR3 protein. This sample has approximately 550,000 distinct CDR3 sequences, with 16% found just once. With 4 bases clipped from V and 4 bases from J, the junction kept 7 bases outside the gene matches. The CDR3 is 15 amino acids. Germline V gene data show CDR1 as SEHNR and CDR2 as FQNEAQ (reference sequence). The study, taken as a whole, reports: Based on cumulative public TCR beta family frequency, carriers of CMV plus the relevant HLA were identified. Ex vivo, HLA-C-restricted CMV-specific TCR beta clonotypes prevailed over the rest of the response.

Sequences were obtained from CD8+ T cells from PBMCs. The receptor's source is a human donor in good health (CMV status not recorded). Some clones in this sample may be carry-over from other donors' samples. The genes are TRBV7-9 and TRBJ1-2, with 9 bases that match TRBD1. The DNA for the CDR3 is TGTGCCAGCAGCTCCCGGGACAGGGTTTTCTATGGCTACACCTTC. Its protein is CASSSRDRVFYGYTF.